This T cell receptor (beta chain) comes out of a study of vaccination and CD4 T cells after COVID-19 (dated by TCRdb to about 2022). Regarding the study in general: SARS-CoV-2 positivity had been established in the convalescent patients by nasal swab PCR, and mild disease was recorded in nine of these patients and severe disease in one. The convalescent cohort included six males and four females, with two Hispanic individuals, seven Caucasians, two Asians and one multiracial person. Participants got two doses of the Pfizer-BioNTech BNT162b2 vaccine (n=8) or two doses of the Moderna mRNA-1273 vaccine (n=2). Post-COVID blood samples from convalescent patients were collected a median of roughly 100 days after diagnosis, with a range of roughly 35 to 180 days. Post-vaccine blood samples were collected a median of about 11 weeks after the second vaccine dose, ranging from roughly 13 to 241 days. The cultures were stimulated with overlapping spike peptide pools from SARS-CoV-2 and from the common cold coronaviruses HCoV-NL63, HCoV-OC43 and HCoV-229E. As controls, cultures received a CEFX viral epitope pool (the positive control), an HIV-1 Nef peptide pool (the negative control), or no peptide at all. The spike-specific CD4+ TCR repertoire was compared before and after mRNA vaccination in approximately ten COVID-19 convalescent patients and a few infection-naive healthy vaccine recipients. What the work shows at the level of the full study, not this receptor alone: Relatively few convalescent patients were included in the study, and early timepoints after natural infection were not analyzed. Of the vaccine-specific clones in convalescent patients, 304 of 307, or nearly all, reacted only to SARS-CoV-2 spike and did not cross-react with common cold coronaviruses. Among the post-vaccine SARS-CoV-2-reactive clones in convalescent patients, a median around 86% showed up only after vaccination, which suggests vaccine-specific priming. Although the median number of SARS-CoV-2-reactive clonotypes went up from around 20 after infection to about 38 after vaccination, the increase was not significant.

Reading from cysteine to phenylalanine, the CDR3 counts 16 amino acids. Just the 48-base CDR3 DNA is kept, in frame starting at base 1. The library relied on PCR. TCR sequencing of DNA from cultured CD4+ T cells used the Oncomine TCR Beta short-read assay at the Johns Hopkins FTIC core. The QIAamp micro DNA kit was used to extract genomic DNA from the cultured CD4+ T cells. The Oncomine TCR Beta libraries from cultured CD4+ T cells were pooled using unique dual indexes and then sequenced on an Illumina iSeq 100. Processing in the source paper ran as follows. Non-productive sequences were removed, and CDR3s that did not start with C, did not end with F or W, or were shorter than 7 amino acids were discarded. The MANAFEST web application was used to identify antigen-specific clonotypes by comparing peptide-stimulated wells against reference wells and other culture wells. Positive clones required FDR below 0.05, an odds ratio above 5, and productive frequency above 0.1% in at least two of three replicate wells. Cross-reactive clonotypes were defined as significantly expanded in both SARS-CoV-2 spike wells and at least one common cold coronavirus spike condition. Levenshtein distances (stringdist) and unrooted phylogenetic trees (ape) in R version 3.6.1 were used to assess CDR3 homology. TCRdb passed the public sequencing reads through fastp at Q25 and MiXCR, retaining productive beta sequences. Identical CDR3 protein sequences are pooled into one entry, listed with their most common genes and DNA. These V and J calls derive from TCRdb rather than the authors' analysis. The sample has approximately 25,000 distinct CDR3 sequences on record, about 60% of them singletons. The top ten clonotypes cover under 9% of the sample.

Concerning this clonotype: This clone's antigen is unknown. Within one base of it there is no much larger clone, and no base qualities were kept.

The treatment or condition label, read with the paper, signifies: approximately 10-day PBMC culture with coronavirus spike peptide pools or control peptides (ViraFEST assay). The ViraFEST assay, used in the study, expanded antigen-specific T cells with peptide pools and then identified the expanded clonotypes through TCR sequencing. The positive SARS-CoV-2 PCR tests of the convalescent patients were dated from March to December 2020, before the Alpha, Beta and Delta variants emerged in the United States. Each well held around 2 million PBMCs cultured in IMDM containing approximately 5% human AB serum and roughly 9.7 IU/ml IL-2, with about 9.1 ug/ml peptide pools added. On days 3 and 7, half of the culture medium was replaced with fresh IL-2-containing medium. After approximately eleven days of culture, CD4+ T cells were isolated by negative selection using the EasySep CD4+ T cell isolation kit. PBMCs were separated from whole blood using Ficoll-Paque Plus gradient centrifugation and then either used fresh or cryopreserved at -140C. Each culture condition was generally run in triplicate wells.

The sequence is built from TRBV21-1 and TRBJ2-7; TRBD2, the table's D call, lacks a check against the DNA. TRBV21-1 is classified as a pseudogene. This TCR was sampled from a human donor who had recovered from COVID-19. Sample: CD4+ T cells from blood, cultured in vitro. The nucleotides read TGTGCCAGCAGCTCCCATAGCGAGTGGAGCTCCTACGAGCAGTACTTC. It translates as CASSSHSEWSSYEQYF.